These T cell receptor beta chains were read from a single sample in a study of quantifying T cell responses using KT2 cells. TCRdb reprocessed the UMI-ligation and nested PCR reads via MiXCR and lists one record per CDR3 protein. The table records around 35,000 distinct CDR3 sequences, over 9% of them present only once. The sample taken for sequencing was PBMCs spiked with cells of the T cell clone KT2. The receptor set was obtained from a human donor. Both conserved end residues are part of each CDR3. The order of the fields is D gene, J gene, clone size, V gene, CDR3 DNA, CDR3 protein. A D gene is named only where the DNA matches it firmly. Size is omitted from some rows. Given values are once, few, many or a class for expanded clones.

>NA|TRBJ1-1|NA|TRBV2
TGTGCCAGCAGTGATGAGGGACAAGGAAACACTGAAGCTTTCTTT
CASSDEGQGNTEAFF
>NA|TRBJ1-1|many|TRBV20-1
TGCAGTGCTAGCCTACTAGGGTCTGAAGCTTTCTTT
CSASLLGSEAFF
>NA|TRBJ2-5|NA|TRBV3-1
TGTGCCAGCAGCCAAGATCGTGTAGGAGGGACCCAGTACTTC
CASSQDRVGGTQYF
>NA|TRBJ1-1|few|TRBV28
TGTGCCAGCAGTTTATTGGGCAGAAGGCCCGAATTT
CASSLLGRRPEF
>NA|TRBJ1-1|few|TRBV5-1
TGCGCCAGCAGCTTGGAGGGGTTACGACAGGAAGCTTTCTTT
CASSLEGLRQEAFF
>NA|TRBJ2-2|few|TRBV6-2/TRBV6-3
TGTGCCAGCAGTTCCCTTATCGGGGAGCTGTTTTTT
CASSSLIGELFF
>TRBD2|TRBJ2-5|few|TRBV7-2
TGTGCCAGTACCCTAGCGGGGTTAGAGACCCAGTACTTC
CASTLAGLETQYF
>TRBD1|TRBJ1-4|medium-sized|TRBV15
TGTGCCACCAGCAGTGATAGACAGGGCAATGAAAAACTGTTTTTT
CATSSDRQGNEKLFF
>TRBD1|TRBJ2-5|few|TRBV5-1
TGCGCCAGCAGCTGGGGGTCCGGGACAGACCTACAAGAGACCCAGTACTTC
CASSWGSGTDLQETQYF
>NA|TRBJ1-1|NA|TRBV29-1
TGCAGCGTGAGGAAACTATTGAGCAATCCTGAAGCTTTCTTT
CSVRKLLSNPEAFF
>TRBD2|TRBJ2-3|many|TRBV4-1
TGCGCCAGCAGCCAAACCCTAGCGGTTAGCACAGATACGCAGTATTTT
CASSQTLAVSTDTQYF
>TRBD1|TRBJ2-2|few|TRBV12-3/TRBV12-4
TGTGCCAGCACCTCGACAGGGGTGGGCGGGGAGCTGTTTTTT
CASTSTGVGGELFF
>TRBD2|TRBJ2-3|many|TRBV5-4
TGTGCCAGCAGCTTGTGGGCGGGGGGGCCCACAGATACGCAGTATTTT
CASSLWAGGPTDTQYF
>TRBD2|TRBJ2-1|few|TRBV20-1
TGCAGTGCTAGTAGACTTCCCAGCGGGGGATTCGATGAGCAGTTCTTC
CSASRLPSGGFDEQFF
>NA|TRBJ1-1|few|TRBV25-1
TGTGCCAGCAGTCCACACGGGGAACAGGAGAACACTGAAGCTTTCTTT
CASSPHGEQENTEAFF
>NA|TRBJ1-1|NA|TRBV7-2
TGTGCCAGCAGCTTAGACGAGGGCTTCGGTACTGAAGCTTTCTTT
CASSLDEGFGTEAFF
>NA|TRBJ2-5|NA|TRBV14
TGTGCCAGCAGCCAATTCCCCGGGGTCGGAACATACCAAGAGACCCAGTACTTC
CASSQFPGVGTYQETQYF
>TRBD2|TRBJ2-7|many|TRBV20-1
TGCAGTGCTAGAGACTATGCCGAGAGCGGGAGGGCCCACGAGCAGTACTTC
CSARDYAESGRAHEQYF
>TRBD2|TRBJ2-1|many|TRBV6-5
TGTGCCAGCAGTTACTCAGGCGGGGGCTCCTACAATGAGCAGTTCTTC
CASSYSGGGSYNEQFF
>TRBD1|TRBJ2-5|NA|TRBV27
TGTGCCAGCAGTTTCAGGGGGCGAGGGACCCAGTACTTC
CASSFRGRGTQYF
>NA|TRBJ1-1|NA|TRBV2
TGTGCCAGCACCGAAGGGCGGCCTGAAGCTTTCTTT
CASTEGRPEAFF
>NA|TRBJ2-1|many|TRBV12-3/TRBV12-4
TGTGCCAGCAGTTTAAGGAATGAGCAGTTCTTC
CASSLRNEQFF
>TRBD2|TRBJ2-1|few|TRBV6-2/TRBV6-3
TGTGCCAGCAGCCCCTCTTGGCGGGGGGGATACAATGAGCAGTTCTTC
CASSPSWRGGYNEQFF
>NA|TRBJ2-1|NA|TRBV27
TGTGCCAAGTCGACCGGGCCGCTGGAGGAGTTCTTC
CAKSTGPLEEFF
>NA|TRBJ2-2|few|TRBV7-2
TGTGCCAGCCATGTGGCGAACACCGGGGAGCTGTTTTTT
CASHVANTGELFF
>NA|TRBJ1-3|NA|TRBV12-3/TRBV12-4
TGTGCCAGCAGGGGTCGAAACACCATATATTTT
CASRGRNTIYF
>NA|TRBJ2-7|NA|TRBV18
TGTGCCAGCTCACCACATCCCGACAGACCCTACGAGCAGTACTTC
CASSPHPDRPYEQYF
>TRBD2|TRBJ2-1|many|TRBV7-3
TGTGCCAGCAGCTCGGGACTAGCGAGTGAGCAGTTCTTC
CASSSGLASEQFF
>NA|TRBJ2-2|few|TRBV2
TGTGCCAGCAGTGAAGTCTGGGCCAGCACCGGGGAGCTGTTTTTT
CASSEVWASTGELFF
>NA|TRBJ1-1|few|TRBV27
TGTGCCAGCAGTTTAATAGGCCGACCTCCGAACACTGAAGCTTTCTTT
CASSLIGRPPNTEAFF
>NA|TRBJ1-4|few|TRBV12-3/TRBV12-4
TGTGCCAGCAGTACGGGGCAGGGTGGAGAAAAACTGTTTTTT
CASSTGQGGEKLFF
>NA|TRBJ2-3|few|TRBV6-2/TRBV6-3
TGTGCCAGCATAGCGGAGCTCACAGATACGCAGTATTTT
CASIAELTDTQYF
>NA|TRBJ2-5|NA|TRBV20-1
TGCAGTGCTATCGAGGGGGGGCCTGAAGAGACCCAGTACTTC
CSAIEGGPEETQYF
>TRBD2|TRBJ2-1|medium-sized|TRBV2
TGTGCCAGCAGAAGGACTAGCGGGTACAATGAGCAGTTCTTC
CASRRTSGYNEQFF
>TRBD2|TRBJ2-4|few|TRBV27
TGTGCCAGCAGTTCGAAACCCCCGGGACTAGCGGGGCCTCAGTACTTC
CASSSKPPGLAGPQYF
>TRBD1|TRBJ2-7|NA|TRBV27
TGTGCCAGCAGACGGACAGGGGGCTACTACGAGCAGTACTTC
CASRRTGGYYEQYF
>TRBD2|TRBJ2-3|few|TRBV14
TGTGCCAGCAGCCATCGACTAGCGGGAGTCCGGGGTCGGGGCACAGATACGCAGTATTTT
CASSHRLAGVRGRGTDTQYF
>NA|TRBJ1-1|few|TRBV5-1
TGCGCCAGCAGCCCCCGGGGAGGGAAGAAGAACACTGAAGCTTTCTTT
CASSPRGGKKNTEAFF
>NA|TRBJ2-3|many|TRBV7-2
TGTGCCAGCAGCTCTTACCCTATAGGGAGACTCTACACAGATACGCAGTATTTT
CASSSYPIGRLYTDTQYF
>TRBD1|TRBJ2-3|many|TRBV30
TGTGCCTGGGACAGGGGGAGCACAGATACGCAGTATTTT
CAWDRGSTDTQYF
>NA|TRBJ1-4|many|TRBV20-1
TGCAGTGCTAGCGCCCGGGACACTATTGAAAAACTGTTTTTT
CSASARDTIEKLFF
>NA|TRBJ1-2|many|TRBV7-3
TGTGCCAGCAGCTTTTCTCGCGCCGTTTATGGCTACACCTTC
CASSFSRAVYGYTF
>NA|TRBJ2-7|few|TRBV9
TGTGCCAGCAGCGTAGGGGTAGCGTTCTCCTACGAGCAGTACTTC
CASSVGVAFSYEQYF
>NA|TRBJ2-7|NA|TRBV7-9
TGTGCCAGCATCCCGAATCAGGGGATGAGGTACGAGCAGTACTTC
CASIPNQGMRYEQYF
>NA|TRBJ1-2|many|TRBV10-3
TGTGCCATCAGTGAGAGTGGAGGGGAAGGCTACACCTTC
CAISESGGEGYTF
>TRBD1|TRBJ2-3|few|TRBV20-1
TGCAGTGCTGGACAGGGGATAGAGGGCACAGATACGCAGTATTTT
CSAGQGIEGTDTQYF
>TRBD2|TRBJ2-1|NA|TRBV20-1
TGCAGTGCTAGAAAGGTGGGACTAGCGGGAGGAAGTTTTTCCCGCTCCTACAATGAGCAGTTCTTC
CSARKVGLAGGSFSRSYNEQFF
>NA|TRBJ2-5|NA|TRBV7-9
TGTGCCAGCAGCCAGTCGGGCCAAGAGACCCAGTACTTC
CASSQSGQETQYF
>NA|TRBJ2-7|few|TRBV5-1
TGCGCCAGCAGCTTATTAACAAACGACGAGCAGTACTTC
CASSLLTNDEQYF
>NA|TRBJ1-2|NA|TRBV19
TGTGCCAGTAGTATACGCGCCGGGTCTGGTGGCTACACCTTC
CASSIRAGSGGYTF
>NA|TRBJ2-3|NA|TRBV7-8
TGTGCCAGCAGCTTGAGAGCGGCAGATACGCAGTATTTT
CASSLRAADTQYF
>TRBD1|TRBJ1-1|NA|TRBV6-6
TGTGCCAGCAGTACCGGGACAGGGGAAGCTTTCTTT
CASSTGTGEAFF
>NA|TRBJ1-2|many|TRBV5-1
TGCGCCAGCAGCTTGGAATCCCCTAACTATGGCTACACCTTC
CASSLESPNYGYTF
>TRBD1|TRBJ1-4|NA|TRBV12-3/TRBV12-4
TGTGCCAGCACCGCAGGGGGAGCGGGTGAAAAACTGTTTTTT
CASTAGGAGEKLFF
>NA|TRBJ1-1|few|TRBV12-3/TRBV12-4
TGTGCCAGCACCACTGCTACGGACACTGAAGCTTTCTTT
CASTTATDTEAFF
>TRBD1|TRBJ1-1|few|TRBV7-2
TGTGCCAGCAGCTTTAACAGGGGAGACACTGAAGCTTTCTTT
CASSFNRGDTEAFF
>NA|TRBJ2-6|many|TRBV14
TGTGCCAGCAGCCCCCGAATCTCTGGGGCCAACGTCCTGACTTTC
CASSPRISGANVLTF
>NA|TRBJ2-7|NA|TRBV27
TGTGCCAGCAGGGCCGTCCACGAGCAGTACTTC
CASRAVHEQYF
>NA|TRBJ2-1|NA|TRBV6-5
TGTGCCAGCAGTTACTCGAGCGTCCGAAGTTACAATGAGCAGTTCTTC
CASSYSSVRSYNEQFF